The sample holds one count of the clone carrying this T cell receptor beta chain. The target antigen is unknown. These data come from a study of T cell responses to AZD1222 COVID-19 vaccine. For the study at large: Pooled in the analysis were second doses at about 4 or about 12 weeks.

Some clones are missing from TCRdb's copy, which holds only in-frame ones; the method was immunoSEQ multiplex PCR. The table shows 100,000 or so clones, with roughly 89% occurring only once. General study results and limits: With two AZD1222 doses given, Spike-specific TCR breadth and depth both rose. Seropositivity was recorded at baseline in only five to seven AZD1222 recipients.

The CDR3 spans 14 residues. J gave up 5 bases and V 4 bases, and 8 bases lay outside the gene matches. The V gene's germline CDR1 is SGDLS and CDR2 YYNGEE. Sequences were derived from peripheral blood, sampled on day 0 of AZD1222 vaccination. This rearrangement joins TRBV9 to TRBJ1-1; 7 nucleotides agree with TRBD1. This clonotype originated in an adult in good health. CDR3 loop: CASSLTPGGTEAFF. DNA of the CDR3: TGTGCCAGCAGCCTCACCCCAGGGGGTACTGAAGCTTTCTTT. The full variable domain, in which reference TRBV9 and TRBJ1-1 provide the parts outside the CDR3, is DSGVTQTPKHLITATGQRVTLRCSPRSGDLSVYWYQQSLDQGLQFLIQYYNGEERAKGNILERFSAQQFPDLHSELNLSSLELGDSALYFCASSLTPGGTEAFFGQGTRLTVV.